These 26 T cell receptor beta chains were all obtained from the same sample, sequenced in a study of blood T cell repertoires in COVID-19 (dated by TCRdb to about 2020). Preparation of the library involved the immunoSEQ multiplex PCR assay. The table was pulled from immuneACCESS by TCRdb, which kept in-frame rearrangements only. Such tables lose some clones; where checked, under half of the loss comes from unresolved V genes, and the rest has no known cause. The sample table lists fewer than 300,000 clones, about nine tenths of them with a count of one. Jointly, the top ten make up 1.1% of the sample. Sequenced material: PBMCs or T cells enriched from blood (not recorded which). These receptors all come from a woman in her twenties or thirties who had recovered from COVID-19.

The CDR3 loop reads CASSAGTAIRSSYNSPLHF. CDR3 DNA sequence: TGTGCCAGCAGCGCCGGGACAGCCATAAGGAGCTCCTATAATTCACCCCTCCACTTT. V is TRBV27 and J is TRBJ1-6, with 7 positions matching TRBD1. Per germline, CDR1 MNHEY and CDR2 SMNVEV (reference sequence). The J segment lost 0 bases and the V segment lost 6 bases, leaving 14 bases of the junction unmatched. This CDR3 has 19 residues.

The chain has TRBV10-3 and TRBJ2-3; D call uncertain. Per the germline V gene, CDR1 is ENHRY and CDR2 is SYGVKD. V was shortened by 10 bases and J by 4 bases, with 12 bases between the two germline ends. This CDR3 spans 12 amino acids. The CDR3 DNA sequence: TGTGCCACCGGAACAGCTGCAGATACGCAGTATTTT. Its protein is CATGTAADTQYF.

The CDR3 spells CSVEDLKQVGRGGKDTQYF. The CDR3 coding sequence is TGCAGCGTTGAAGATCTAAAACAGGTCGGGCGCGGGGGTAAGGATACGCAGTATTTT. V usage is TRBV29-1 and J usage is TRBJ2-3, with 7 positions matching TRBD2. Germline V gives CDR1 SQVTM, CDR2 ANQGSEA. The CDR3 sequence is 19 residues long. After removal of 0 bases from V and 6 bases from J, the junction contained 21 bases not matched to a gene.

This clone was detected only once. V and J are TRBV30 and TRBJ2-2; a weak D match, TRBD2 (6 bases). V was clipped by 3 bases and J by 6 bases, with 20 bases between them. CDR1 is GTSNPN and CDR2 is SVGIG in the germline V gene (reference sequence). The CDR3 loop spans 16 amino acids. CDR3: CAWRAAGLTFAGELFF. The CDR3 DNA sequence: TGTGCCTGGAGGGCCGCCGGACTAACCTTCGCCGGGGAGCTGTTTTTT.

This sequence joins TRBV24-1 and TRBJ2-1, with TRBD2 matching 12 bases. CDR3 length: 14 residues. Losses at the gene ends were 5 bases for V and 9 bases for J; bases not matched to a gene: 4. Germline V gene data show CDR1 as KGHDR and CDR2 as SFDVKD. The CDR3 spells CATSGTSGKPEQFF. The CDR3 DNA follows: TGTGCCACCAGTGGGACTAGCGGGAAACCTGAGCAGTTCTTC.

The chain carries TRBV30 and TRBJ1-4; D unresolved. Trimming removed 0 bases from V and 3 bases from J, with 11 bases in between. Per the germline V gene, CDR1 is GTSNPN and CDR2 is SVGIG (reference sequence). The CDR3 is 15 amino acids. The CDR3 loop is CAWSVRRVANEKLFF. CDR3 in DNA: TGTGCCTGGAGTGTACGGCGGGTGGCTAATGAAAAACTGTTTTTT.

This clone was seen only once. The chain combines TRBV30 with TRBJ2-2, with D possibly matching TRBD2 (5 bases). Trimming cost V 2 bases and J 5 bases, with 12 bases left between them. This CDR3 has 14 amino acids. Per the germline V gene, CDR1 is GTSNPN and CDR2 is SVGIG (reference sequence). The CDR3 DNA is TGTGCCTGGAGTATGCGCGGGTCGACCGGGGAGCTGTTTTTT. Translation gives CAWSMRGSTGELFF.

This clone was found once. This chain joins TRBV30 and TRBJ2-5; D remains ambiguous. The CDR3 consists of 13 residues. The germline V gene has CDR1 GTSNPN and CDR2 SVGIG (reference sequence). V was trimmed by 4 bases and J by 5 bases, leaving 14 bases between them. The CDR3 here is CAWTRSVGETQYF. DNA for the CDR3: TGTGCCTGGACTAGGTCGGTTGGGGAGACCCAGTACTTC. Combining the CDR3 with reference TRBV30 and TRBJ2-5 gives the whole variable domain SQTIHQWPATLVQPVGSPLSLECTVEGTSNPNLYWYRQAAGRGLQLLFYSVGIGQISSEVPQNLSASRPQDRQFILSSKKLLLSDSGFYLCAWTRSVGETQYFGPGTRLLVL.

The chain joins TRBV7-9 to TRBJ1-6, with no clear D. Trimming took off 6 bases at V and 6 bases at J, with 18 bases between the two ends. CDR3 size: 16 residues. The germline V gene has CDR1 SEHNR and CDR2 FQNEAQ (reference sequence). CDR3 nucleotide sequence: TGTGCCAGCAGACTCCCGGGTGGAGGAATTAATTCACCCCTCCACTTT. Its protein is CASRLPGGGINSPLHF.

CDR3: CASSQAGRAYTGELFF. CDR3 coding DNA: TGCGCCAGCAGCCAAGCCGGGAGGGCCTACACCGGGGAGCTGTTTTTT. V gene TRBV4-1 combines with J gene TRBJ2-2; the match to TRBD2 covers 8 bases. V shed 1 base and J 3 bases; nucleotides not matched to a gene: 4. Germline CDR1 is MGHRA and CDR2 is YSYEKL. CDR3 length: 16 residues.

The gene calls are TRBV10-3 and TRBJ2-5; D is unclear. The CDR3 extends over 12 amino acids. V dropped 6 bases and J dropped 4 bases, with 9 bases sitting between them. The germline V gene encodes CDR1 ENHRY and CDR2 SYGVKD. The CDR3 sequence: CAISRSGETQYF. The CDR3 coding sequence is TGTGCCATCAGCCGGAGTGGAGAGACCCAGTACTTC.

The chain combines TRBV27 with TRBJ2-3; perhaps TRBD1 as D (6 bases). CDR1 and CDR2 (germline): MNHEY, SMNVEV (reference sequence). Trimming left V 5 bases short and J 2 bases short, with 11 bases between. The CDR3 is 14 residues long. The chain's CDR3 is CASSPGTYTDTQYF. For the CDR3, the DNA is TGTGCCAGCAGTCCTGGGACATACACAGATACGCAGTATTTT.

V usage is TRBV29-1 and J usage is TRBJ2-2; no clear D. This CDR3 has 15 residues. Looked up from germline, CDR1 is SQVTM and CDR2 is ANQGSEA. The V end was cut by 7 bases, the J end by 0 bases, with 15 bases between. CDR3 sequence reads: CSAQMGVANTGELFF. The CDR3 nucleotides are TGCAGCGCGCAGATGGGCGTGGCGAACACCGGGGAGCTGTTTTTT.

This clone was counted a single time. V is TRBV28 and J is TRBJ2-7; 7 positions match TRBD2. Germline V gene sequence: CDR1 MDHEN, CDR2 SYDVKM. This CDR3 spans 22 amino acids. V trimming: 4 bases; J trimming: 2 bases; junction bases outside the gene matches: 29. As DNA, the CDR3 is TGTGCCAGCAGTTCATATACTGGCCGCCGGCGGGAGTTCATCTCGGACCCCTACGAGCAGTACTTC. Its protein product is CASSSYTGRRREFISDPYEQYF.

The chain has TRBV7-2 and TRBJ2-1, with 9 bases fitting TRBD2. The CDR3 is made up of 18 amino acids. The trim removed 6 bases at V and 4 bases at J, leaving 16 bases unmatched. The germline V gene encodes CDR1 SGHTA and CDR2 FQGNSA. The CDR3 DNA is TGTGCCAGCAGTCTGTATAAGCTAGCGGGACAATTATACAATGAGCAGTTCTTC. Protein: CASSLYKLAGQLYNEQFF.

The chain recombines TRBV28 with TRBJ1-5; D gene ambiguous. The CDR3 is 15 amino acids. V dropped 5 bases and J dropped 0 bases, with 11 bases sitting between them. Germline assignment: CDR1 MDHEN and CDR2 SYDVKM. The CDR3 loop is CASSEETHSNQPQHF. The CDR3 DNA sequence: TGTGCCAGCAGTGAGGAAACACATAGCAATCAGCCCCAGCATTTT.

The CDR3 bases are TGTGCCACCAGCAGAGCCACAGGGGGCGGGACAGATACGCAGTATTTT. This sequence encodes CATSRATGGGTDTQYF. V is TRBV15 and J is TRBJ2-3; 9 bases align to TRBD1. Germline CDR1 and CDR2: LNHNV and YYDKDF (reference sequence). This CDR3 is 16 amino acids long. V shed 1 base and J 3 bases; nucleotides not matched to a gene: 5.

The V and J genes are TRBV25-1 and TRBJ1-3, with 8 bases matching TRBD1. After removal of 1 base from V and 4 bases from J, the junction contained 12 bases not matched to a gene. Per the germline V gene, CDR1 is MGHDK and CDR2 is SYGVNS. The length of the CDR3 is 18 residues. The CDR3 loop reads CASSESLTGAMGGNTIYF. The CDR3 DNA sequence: TGTGCCAGCAGTGAATCCCTGACAGGGGCCATGGGAGGAAACACCATATATTTT.

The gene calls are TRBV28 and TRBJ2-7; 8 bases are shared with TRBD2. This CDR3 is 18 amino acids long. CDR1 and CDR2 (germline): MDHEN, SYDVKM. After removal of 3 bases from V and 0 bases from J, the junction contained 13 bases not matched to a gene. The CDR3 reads CASSFQGSGKRGSYEQYF. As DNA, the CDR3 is TGTGCCAGCAGTTTTCAAGGTAGCGGGAAGAGGGGCTCCTACGAGCAGTACTTC.

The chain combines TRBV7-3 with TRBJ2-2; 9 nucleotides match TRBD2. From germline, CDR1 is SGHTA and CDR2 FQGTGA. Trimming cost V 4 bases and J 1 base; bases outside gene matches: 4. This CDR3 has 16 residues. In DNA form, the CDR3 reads TGTGCCAGCAGCTCGATAGCGGGAGAGAACACCGGGGAGCTGTTTTTT. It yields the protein CASSSIAGENTGELFF.

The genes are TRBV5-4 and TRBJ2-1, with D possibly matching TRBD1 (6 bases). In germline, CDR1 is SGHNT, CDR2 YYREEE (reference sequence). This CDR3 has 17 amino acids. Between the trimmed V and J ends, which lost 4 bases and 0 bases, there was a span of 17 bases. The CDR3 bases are TGTGCCAGCAGCCCTGCCGTTTTAGGGGGCTCCTACAATGAGCAGTTCTTC. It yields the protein CASSPAVLGGSYNEQFF. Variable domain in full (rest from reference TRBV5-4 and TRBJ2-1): ETGVTQSPTHLIKTRGQQVTLRCSSQSGHNTVSWYQQALGQGPQFIFQYYREEENGRGNFPPRFSGLQFPNYSSELNVNALELDDSALYLCASSPAVLGGSYNEQFFGPGTRLTVL.

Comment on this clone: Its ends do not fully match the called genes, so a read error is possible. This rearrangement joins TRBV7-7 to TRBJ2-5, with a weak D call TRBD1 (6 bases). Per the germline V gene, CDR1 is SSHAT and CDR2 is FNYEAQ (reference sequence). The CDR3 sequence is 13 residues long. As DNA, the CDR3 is TGTGCTAGCAGCTCAGGGGTCCTAGAGACCCAGTACTTC. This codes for CASSSGVLETQYF.

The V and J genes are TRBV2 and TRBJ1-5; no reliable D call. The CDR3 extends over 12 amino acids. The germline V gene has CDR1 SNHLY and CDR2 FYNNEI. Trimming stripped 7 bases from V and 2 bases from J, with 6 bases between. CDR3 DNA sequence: TGTGCCAGCAAACCAGGCAATCAGCCCCAGCATTTT. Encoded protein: CASKPGNQPQHF.

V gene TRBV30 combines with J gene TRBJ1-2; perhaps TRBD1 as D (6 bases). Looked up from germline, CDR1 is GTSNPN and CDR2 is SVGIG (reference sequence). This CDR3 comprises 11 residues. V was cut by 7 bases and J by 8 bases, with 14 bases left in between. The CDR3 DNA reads TGTGCCTCCTGGACAGTTCACGGCTACACCTTC. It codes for CASWTVHGYTF. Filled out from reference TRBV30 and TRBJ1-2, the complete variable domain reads SQTIHQWPATLVQPVGSPLSLECTVEGTSNPNLYWYRQAAGRGLQLLFYSVGIGQISSEVPQNLSASRPQDRQFILSSKKLLLSDSGFYLCASWTVHGYTFGSGTRLTVV.

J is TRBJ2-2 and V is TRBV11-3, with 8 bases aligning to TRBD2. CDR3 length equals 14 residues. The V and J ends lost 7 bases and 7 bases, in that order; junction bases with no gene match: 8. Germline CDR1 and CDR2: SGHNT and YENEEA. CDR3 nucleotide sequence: TGTGCCAGCACCGCGGGGGGAGGGAACGGGGAGCTGTTTTTT. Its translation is CASTAGGGNGELFF.

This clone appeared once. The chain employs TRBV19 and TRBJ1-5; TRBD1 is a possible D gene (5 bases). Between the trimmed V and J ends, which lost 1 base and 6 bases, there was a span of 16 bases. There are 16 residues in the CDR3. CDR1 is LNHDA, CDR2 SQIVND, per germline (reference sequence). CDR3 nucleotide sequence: TGTGCCAGTAGTATAGTAGTTGACAGCCTTCTTCAGCCCCAGCATTTT. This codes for CASSIVVDSLLQPQHF.